The clone carrying this TCR beta chain is large within its sample. Its matching antigen is unknown. Treatment specified: roughly 10-day PBMC culture with coronavirus spike peptide pools or control peptides (ViraFEST assay). This entry comes from a study of vaccination and CD4 T cells after COVID-19. The wider study: Six males and four females constituted the convalescent cohort, two of whom were Hispanic. From HCoV-229E, HCoV-OC43, HCoV-NL63 and SARS-CoV-2, overlapping spike peptides were used to stimulate the cells. Treatment of control cultures consisted of a CEFX pool, an HIV-1 Nef pool, or no peptide.

Oncomine TCR Beta short-read sequencing was applied to DNA from cultured CD4+ T cells. MiXCR was run by TCRdb on the PCR reads, yielding one entry per CDR3 protein. The sample includes over 15,000 distinct CDR3 sequences, approximately 52% of them seen just once. The germline V gene has CDR1 GTSNPN and CDR2 SVGIG (reference sequence). CDR3 length: 14 amino acids. The V gene lost 1 base and the J gene lost 7 bases, with 11 bases spanning the gap. The chain uses TRBV30 and TRBJ1-6; unclear D gene. The sequenced material came from CD4+ T cells from blood, cultured in vitro. The origin of this receptor is a human donor who had recovered from COVID-19. The CDR3 DNA sequence: TGTGCCTGGAGTGCATCGTTCTTAAATTCACCCCTCCACTTT. It translates to CAWSASFLNSPLHF.